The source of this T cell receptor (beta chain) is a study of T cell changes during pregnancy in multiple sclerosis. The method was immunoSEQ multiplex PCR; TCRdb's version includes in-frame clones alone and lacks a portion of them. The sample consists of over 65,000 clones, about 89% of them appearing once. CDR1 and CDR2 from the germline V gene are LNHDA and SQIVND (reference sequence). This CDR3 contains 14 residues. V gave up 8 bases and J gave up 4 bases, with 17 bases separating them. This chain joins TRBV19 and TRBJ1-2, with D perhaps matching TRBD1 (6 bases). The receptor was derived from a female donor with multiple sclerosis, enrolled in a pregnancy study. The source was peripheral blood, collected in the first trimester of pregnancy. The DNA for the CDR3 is TGTGCCAGTGCCCACACTGGGACAATCTATGGCTACACCTTC. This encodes CASAHTGTIYGYTF.